This TCR beta chain was obtained from a study of early T cells in non-severe SARS-CoV-2 infection. Findings and caveats of the study: A preference for anti-spike CD8 responses marked VDJdb matching, which missed private and CD4 specificities.

As part of library construction, unique molecular identifiers were attached to individual cDNA molecules. TCRdb independently ran MiXCR on the 5' RACE reads; one entry per CDR3 protein. There are tens of thousands of distinct CDR3 sequences in the sample; about an eighth occur only once, and less than 3.5% lies in the top ten. Remarks on this clonotype: Its specificity is not known.

The CDR3 spans 15 residues. V gave up 0 bases and J gave up 2 bases; unmatched junction bases: 3. The source material was whole blood, sampled at baseline. The sequence came from an adult who was a healthcare worker with PCR-confirmed SARS-CoV-2 infection or an uninfected control (not recorded which). The chain is built from TRBV12-3 or TRBV12-4 and TRBJ2-5; 7 positions match TRBD2. CDR3 nucleotides: TGTGCCAGCAGTTTAGCCGGGGGGAAACAAGAGACCCAGTACTTC. Its translation is CASSLAGGKQETQYF.